The 17 T cell receptor beta chains reported below all come from one sample, sequenced in a study of blood T cell repertoires in COVID-19. TCRdb's copy holds only in-frame clones and misses some; the assay was immunoSEQ multiplex PCR. The sample comprises 450,000 to 500,000 clones, around 85% of which are singletons, and approximately 2.9% rests with the top ten. Material: peripheral blood. Receptors were obtained from a human donor in a cohort sampled during active COVID-19.

This CDR3 reads CASSARDRVTTGELFF. The CDR3 DNA is TGTGCCAGCAGCGCCCGGGACAGGGTGACCACCGGGGAGCTGTTTTTT. The chain links TRBV9 to TRBJ2-2; 9 positions match TRBD1. The V gene's germline CDR1 is SGDLS and CDR2 YYNGEE. This CDR3 has 16 residues. The V and J ends lost 3 bases and 4 bases, in that order; junction bases with no gene match: 7.

The chain has TRBV30 and TRBJ1-6, with D possibly matching TRBD1 (6 bases). V shed 0 bases and J shed 14 bases, with 20 bases lying between them. CDR1 is GTSNPN, CDR2 SVGIG, per germline (reference sequence). The CDR3 runs 15 residues. In nucleotides, the CDR3 is TGTGCCTGGAGTGTACTTAGGCAGGGGATCGAAACCCTCCACTTT. It encodes CAWSVLRQGIETLHF.

V usage is TRBV21-1 and J usage is TRBJ1-5. TRBV21-1 is designated a pseudogene. This CDR3 region has 13 residues. CDR3 nucleotides: TGTGCCAGCAGGGGGGGTGGGTCTCAGCCCCAGCATTTT. It translates to CASRGGGSQPQHF.

On this clone: The same CDR3 can be traced to other DNA sequences in this sample. The chain has TRBV5-6 and TRBJ1-5; D not resolved. Looked up from germline, CDR1 is SGHDT and CDR2 is YYEEEE. The CDR3 loop spans 15 amino acids. V was clipped by 1 base and J by 1 base, with 9 bases between them. The CDR3 loop reads CASSLRGTSNQPQHF. The CDR3 coding sequence is TGTGCCAGCAGCTTGCGAGGTACCAGCAATCAGCCCCAGCATTTT. The whole variable domain, remainder taken from reference TRBV5-6 and TRBJ1-5, is DAGVTQSPTHLIKTRGQQVTLRCSPKSGHDTVSWYQQALGQGPQFIFQYYEEEERQRGNFPDRFSGHQFPNYSSELNVNALLLGDSALYLCASSLRGTSNQPQHFGDGTRLSIL.

The chain joins TRBV18 to TRBJ1-5; 7 bases are a match to TRBD1. The CDR3 consists of 14 residues. With 4 bases clipped from V and 6 bases from J, the junction kept 6 bases outside the gene matches. Germline V gene data show CDR1 as KGHSH and CDR2 as LQKENI. CDR3 amino acids: CASSLAQGSQPQHF. The CDR3 bases are TGTGCCAGCTCACTAGCACAGGGGTCTCAGCCCCAGCATTTT.

The CDR3 loop is CASSPQGILGYNEQFF. The CDR3 nucleotides are TGTGCCAGCAGCCCCCAGGGAATACTCGGCTACAATGAGCAGTTCTTC. The chain links TRBV28 to TRBJ2-1; tentatively, D is TRBD1 (5 bases). The germline gives CDR1 MDHEN, CDR2 SYDVKM. The CDR3 covers 16 residues. Between the trimmed V and J ends, which lost 6 bases and 3 bases, there was a span of 18 bases. The whole variable domain, filled in from reference TRBV28 and TRBJ2-1, reads DVKVTQSSRYLVKRTGEKVFLECVQDMDHENMFWYRQDPGLGLRLIYFSYDVKMKEKGDIPEGYSVSREKKERFSLILESASTNQTSMYLCASSPQGILGYNEQFFGPGTRLTVL.

V gene TRBV6-2 or TRBV6-3 combines with J gene TRBJ1-4, with unresolved D. This CDR3 region has 16 residues. V was trimmed by 6 bases and J by 3 bases, leaving 17 bases between them. Germline CDR1 reads MNHEY; CDR2 reads SVGEGT. The chain's CDR3 is CASSPYKNTPNEKLFF. CDR3 bases: TGTGCCAGCAGCCCATACAAGAACACCCCTAATGAAAAACTGTTTTTT.

The chain couples TRBV6-6 to TRBJ1-1; 12 bases line up with TRBD1. The germline V gene has CDR1 MNHNY and CDR2 SVGAGI (reference sequence). The J segment lost 5 bases and the V segment lost 5 bases, leaving 3 bases of the junction unmatched. The CDR3 is made up of 14 amino acids. This CDR3 reads CASSMGQGATEAFF. The CDR3 region has the DNA TGTGCCAGCAGTATGGGACAGGGGGCGACTGAAGCTTTCTTT.

The gene calls are TRBV9 and TRBJ1-3; no definite D call. Germline V lookup: CDR1 SGDLS, CDR2 YYNGEE. CDR3 length: 12 amino acids. The V and J ends lost 3 bases and 9 bases respectively, with 10 bases between them. The chain's CDR3 is CASSGEYGTIYF. CDR3 nucleotide sequence: TGTGCCAGCAGCGGCGAATACGGCACCATATATTTT.

J is TRBJ2-7 and V is TRBV29-1; unclear D gene. CDR3 length: 13 residues. The V end lost 2 bases, the J end lost 2 bases, and 10 bases lay between the germline ends. Germline loops: CDR1 SQVTM, CDR2 ANQGSEA. CDR3 sequence: CSVEFSSAYEQYF. The CDR3 nucleotides read TGCAGCGTTGAATTTAGCTCAGCCTACGAGCAGTACTTC.

The chain's CDR3 is CASSQGPSGTEAFF. The CDR3 DNA is TGCGCCAGCAGCCAGGGTCCATCGGGCACTGAAGCTTTCTTT. This sequence joins TRBV4-1 and TRBJ1-1; D unresolved. The CDR3 consists of 14 residues. V lost 3 bases and J 4 bases, leaving 12 bases between the germline ends. Germline values: CDR1 MGHRA, CDR2 YSYEKL.

J is TRBJ2-3 and V is TRBV14, with TRBD2 as a possible D gene (5 bases). Looked up from germline, CDR1 is SGHDN and CDR2 is FVKESK. The CDR3 extends over 12 amino acids. V was pared by 5 bases and J by 3 bases, with 6 bases between. The CDR3 protein is CASSVATDTQYF. Written as DNA, the CDR3 is TGTGCCAGCAGCGTAGCGACAGATACGCAGTATTTT.

V usage is TRBV16 and J usage is TRBJ1-2, with a weak D call TRBD1 (6 bases). Germline V gene sequence: CDR1 KGHSY, CDR2 FQNENV. V shed 6 bases and J shed 6 bases, with 23 bases lying between them. The length of the CDR3 is 16 residues. CDR3 sequence: CASRKSRTVCFDGYTF. The CDR3 DNA sequence: TGTGCCAGCAGGAAAAGCCGGACAGTGTGTTTTGATGGCTACACCTTC.

This clone came up once. The genes are TRBV30 and TRBJ2-7; D not resolved. The CDR3 is 15 amino acids. With 0 bases removed from V and 2 bases from J, the gap between germline ends came to 14 bases. Germline V gives CDR1 GTSNPN, CDR2 SVGIG (reference sequence). CDR3 sequence reads: CAWSVRYSGTYEQYF. The CDR3 DNA follows: TGTGCCTGGAGTGTACGTTACAGTGGTACCTACGAGCAGTACTTC.

This clone has a single count. The chain combines TRBV4-2 with TRBJ2-1; 7 bases match TRBD2. The CDR3 runs 17 residues. Germline V gene lookup returns CDR1 LGHNA and CDR2 YNFKEQ. J gave up 9 bases and V 4 bases, and 18 bases lay outside the gene matches. The CDR3 DNA reads as TGTGCCAGCAGCCGCCGTCGGAGGACTAGAAAATTAAGTGAGCAGTTCTTC. Encoded protein: CASSRRRRTRKLSEQFF.

This sequence joins TRBV5-8 and TRBJ2-5, with D possibly being TRBD2 (6 bases). CDR1 SGHTS and CDR2 YDEGEE come from the germline V gene. CDR3 size: 14 residues. With 4 bases removed from V and 5 bases from J, the gap between germline ends came to 15 bases. CDR3 in DNA: TGTGCCAGCAGCCCCGGGACTCCGTGGGAGACCCAGTACTTC. It translates to CASSPGTPWETQYF.

The chain joins TRBV7-9 to TRBJ1-3, with D possibly matching TRBD1 (6 bases). Germline V gives CDR1 SEHNR, CDR2 FQNEAQ (reference sequence). This CDR3 comprises 14 residues. Between the trimmed V and J ends, which lost 5 bases and 4 bases, there was a span of 12 bases. This CDR3 is CASSRGQLGNTIYF. Written as DNA, the CDR3 is TGTGCCAGCAGCCGCGGACAGCTAGGAAACACCATATATTTT. Complete variable domain (other parts from reference TRBV7-9 and TRBJ1-3): DTGVSQNPRHKITKRGQNVTFRCDPISEHNRLYWYRQTLGQGPEFLTYFQNEAQLEKSRLLSDRFSAERPKGSFSTLEIQRTEQGDSAMYLCASSRGQLGNTIYFGEGSWLTVV.